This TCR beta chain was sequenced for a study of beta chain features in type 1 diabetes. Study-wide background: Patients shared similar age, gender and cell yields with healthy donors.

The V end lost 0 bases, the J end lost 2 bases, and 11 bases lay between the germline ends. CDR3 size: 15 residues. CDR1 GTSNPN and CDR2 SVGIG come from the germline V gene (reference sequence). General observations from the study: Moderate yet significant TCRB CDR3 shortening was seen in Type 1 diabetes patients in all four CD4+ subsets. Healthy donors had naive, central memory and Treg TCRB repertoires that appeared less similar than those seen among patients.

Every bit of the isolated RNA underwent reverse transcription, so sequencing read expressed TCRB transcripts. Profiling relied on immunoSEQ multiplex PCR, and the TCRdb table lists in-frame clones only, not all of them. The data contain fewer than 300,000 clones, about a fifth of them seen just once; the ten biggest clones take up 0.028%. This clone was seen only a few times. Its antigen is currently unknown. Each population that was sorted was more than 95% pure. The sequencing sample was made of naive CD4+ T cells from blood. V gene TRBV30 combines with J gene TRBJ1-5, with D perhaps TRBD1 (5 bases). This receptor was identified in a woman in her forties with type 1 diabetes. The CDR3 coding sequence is TGTGCCTGGAGTGTAGCCGGGGGAGGCAATCAGCCCCAGCATTTT. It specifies CAWSVAGGGNQPQHF.